This T cell receptor beta chain was profiled in a study of cytomegalovirus exposure and HLA in healthy donors. Germline V gene data show CDR1 as SQVTM and CDR2 as ANQGSEA. The CDR3 runs 14 residues. V was pared by 7 bases and J by 0 bases, with 7 bases of the junction left unmatched. Generated by immunoSEQ multiplex PCR, the TCRdb table keeps only in-frame clones and is missing some. The profile covers more than 150,000 clones, with about four fifths appearing a single time and 2.5% to 3% taken by the ten largest. About this clone itself: What it recognizes is unknown.

Broader study findings: It was reportedly the case that the classifier diagnosed cytomegalovirus status with high specificity and sensitivity. The study flagged some 170 TCR beta chains as cytomegalovirus-associated. The CMV antigen specificity of three CMV-associated chains was confirmed through in vitro analysis. The majority of TCR sequences were rare, yet some public TCRs appeared in many donors.

The source material was PBMCs. The sequence derives from a woman aged 18 to 35 in good health and CMV-seropositive. The chain links TRBV29-1 to TRBJ1-1; 8 bases align to TRBD1. The CDR3 region is CSAHPTGVNTEAFF. CDR3 bases: TGCAGCGCCCACCCGACAGGGGTGAACACTGAAGCTTTCTTT.